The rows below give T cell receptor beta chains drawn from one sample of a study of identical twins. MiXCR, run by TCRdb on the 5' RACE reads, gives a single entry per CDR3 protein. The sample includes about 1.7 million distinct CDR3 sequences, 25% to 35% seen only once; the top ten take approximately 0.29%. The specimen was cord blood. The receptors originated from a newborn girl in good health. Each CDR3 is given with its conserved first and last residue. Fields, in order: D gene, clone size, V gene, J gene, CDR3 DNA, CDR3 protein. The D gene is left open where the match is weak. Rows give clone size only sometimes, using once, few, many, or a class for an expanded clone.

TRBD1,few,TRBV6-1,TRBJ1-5,TGTGCCAGCAGCCGACAGGGGTGGGTGCAATATAGCAATCAGCCCCAGCATTTT,CASSRQGWVQYSNQPQHF
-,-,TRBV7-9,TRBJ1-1,TGTGCCAGCAAACCTCTATTAAGGGCTGGGGTGAACACTGAAGCTTTCTTT,CASKPLLRAGVNTEAFF
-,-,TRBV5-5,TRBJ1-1,TGTGCCAGCAGCAACCGACAGCTTAACACTGAAGCTTTCTTT,CASSNRQLNTEAFF
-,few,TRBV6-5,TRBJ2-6,TGTGCCAGCAGTTACTCTCGACAGGCTGGGGCCAACGTCCTGACTTTC,CASSYSRQAGANVLTF
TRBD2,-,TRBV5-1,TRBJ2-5,TGCGCCAGCAGCTGGGCGGAGACTAGCGGGGACCAAGAGACCCAGTACTTC,CASSWAETSGDQETQYF
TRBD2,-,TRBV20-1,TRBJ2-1,TGCAGTCGACTAGCGGGACCTACCTACAATGAGCAGTTCTTC,CSRLAGPTYNEQFF
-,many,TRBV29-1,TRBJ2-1,TGCAGCGTTGTATGGGGATACAATGAGCAGTTCTTC,CSVVWGYNEQFF
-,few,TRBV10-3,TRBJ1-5,TGTGCCATCAGTGAGGGGAATAGCAATCAGCCCCAGCATTTT,CAISEGNSNQPQHF
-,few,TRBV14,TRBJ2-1,TGTGCCAGCAGCCGGGGTTTTACCTACAATGAGCAGTTCTTC,CASSRGFTYNEQFF
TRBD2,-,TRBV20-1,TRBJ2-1,TGCAGTGCTAGGGGGACTAGCGGGACCGAGCAGTTCTTC,CSARGTSGTEQFF
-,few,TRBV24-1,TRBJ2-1,TGTGCCACCAGTGAGAGTCTACCCTACAATGAGCAGTTCTTC,CATSESLPYNEQFF
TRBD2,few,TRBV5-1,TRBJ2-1,TGCGCCAGCAGCTTGGCCGGAGCGGGGGGCAACAATGAGCAGTTCTTC,CASSLAGAGGNNEQFF
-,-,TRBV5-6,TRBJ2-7,TGTGCCAGCAGCTTGATGGCTAGCGAGTACGAGCAGTACTTC,CASSLMASEYEQYF
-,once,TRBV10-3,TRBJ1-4,TGTGCCATCAGCGGACAGCTAAATGAAAAACTGTTTTTT,CAISGQLNEKLFF
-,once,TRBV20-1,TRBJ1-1,TGCAGTGCTAGAGGGGACGGTGAAGCTTTCTTT,CSARGDGEAFF
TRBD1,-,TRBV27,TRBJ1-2,TGTGCCAGCAGTTTATCGGGACAGGGCAAAGGCTACACCTTC,CASSLSGQGKGYTF
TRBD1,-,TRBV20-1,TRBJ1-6,TGCAGTGCGCCGGGGGACAGGGGGTTGTCACCCCTCCACTTT,CSAPGDRGLSPLHF
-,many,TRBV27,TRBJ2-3,TGTGCCAGCAGTTTATATCCGACGAGCACAGATACGCAGTATTTT,CASSLYPTSTDTQYF
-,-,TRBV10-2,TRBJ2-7,TGCGCCAGCACCCCCGGGAATCCCAGCGAGCAGTACTTC,CASTPGNPSEQYF